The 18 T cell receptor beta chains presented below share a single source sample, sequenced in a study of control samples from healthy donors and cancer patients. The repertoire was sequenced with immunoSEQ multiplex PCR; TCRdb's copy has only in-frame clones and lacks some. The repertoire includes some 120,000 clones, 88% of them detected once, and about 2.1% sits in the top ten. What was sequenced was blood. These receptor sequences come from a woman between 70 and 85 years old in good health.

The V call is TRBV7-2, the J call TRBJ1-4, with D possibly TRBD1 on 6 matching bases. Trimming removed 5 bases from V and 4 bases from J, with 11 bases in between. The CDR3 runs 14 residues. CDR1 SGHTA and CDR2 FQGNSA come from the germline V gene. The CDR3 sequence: CASSQDSSNEKLFF. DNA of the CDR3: TGTGCCAGCAGCCAGGACAGCAGTAATGAAAAACTGTTTTTT.

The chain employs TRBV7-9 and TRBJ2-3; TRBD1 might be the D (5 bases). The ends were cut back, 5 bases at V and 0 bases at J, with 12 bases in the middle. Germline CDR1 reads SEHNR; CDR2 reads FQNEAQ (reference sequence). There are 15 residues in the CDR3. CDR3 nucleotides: TGTGCCAGCAGCCAGGACAACTATAGCACAGATACGCAGTATTTT. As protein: CASSQDNYSTDTQYF.

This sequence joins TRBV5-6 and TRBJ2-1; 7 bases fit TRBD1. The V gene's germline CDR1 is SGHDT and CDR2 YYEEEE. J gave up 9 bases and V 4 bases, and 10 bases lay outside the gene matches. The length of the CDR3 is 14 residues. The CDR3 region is CASSIRDRDTEQFF. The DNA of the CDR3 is TGTGCCAGCAGCATACGGGACAGAGATACTGAGCAGTTCTTC.

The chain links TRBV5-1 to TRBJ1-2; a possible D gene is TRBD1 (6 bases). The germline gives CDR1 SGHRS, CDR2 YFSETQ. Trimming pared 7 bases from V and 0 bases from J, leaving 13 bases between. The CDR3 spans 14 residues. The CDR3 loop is CASGQTGSNYGYTF. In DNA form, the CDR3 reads TGCGCCAGCGGACAAACAGGGTCTAACTATGGCTACACCTTC.

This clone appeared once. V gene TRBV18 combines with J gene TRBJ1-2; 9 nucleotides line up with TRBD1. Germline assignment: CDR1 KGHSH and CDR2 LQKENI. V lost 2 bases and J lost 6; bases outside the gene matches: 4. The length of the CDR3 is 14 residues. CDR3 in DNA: TGTGCCAGCTCACCAAGACAGGGGGGGAATGGCTACACCTTC. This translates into CASSPRQGGNGYTF.

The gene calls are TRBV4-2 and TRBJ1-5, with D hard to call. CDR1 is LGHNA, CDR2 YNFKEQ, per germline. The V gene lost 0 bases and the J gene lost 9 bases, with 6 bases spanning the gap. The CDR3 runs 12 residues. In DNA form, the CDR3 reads TGTGCCAGCAGCCAAGAGGTCGGGCCCCAGCATTTT. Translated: CASSQEVGPQHF.

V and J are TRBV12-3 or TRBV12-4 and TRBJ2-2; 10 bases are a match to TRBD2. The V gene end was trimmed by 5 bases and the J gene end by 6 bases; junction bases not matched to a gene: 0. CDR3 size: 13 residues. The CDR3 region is CASSSGGAGELFF. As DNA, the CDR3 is TGTGCCAGCAGTAGCGGGGGGGCCGGGGAGCTGTTTTTT.

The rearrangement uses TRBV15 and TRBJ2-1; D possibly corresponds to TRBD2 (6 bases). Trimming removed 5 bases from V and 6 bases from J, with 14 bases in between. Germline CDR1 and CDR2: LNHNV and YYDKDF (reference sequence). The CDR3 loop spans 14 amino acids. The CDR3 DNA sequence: TGTGCCACCAGCCGGGCGGGGTCCCCCAATGAGCAGTTCTTC. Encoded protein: CATSRAGSPNEQFF. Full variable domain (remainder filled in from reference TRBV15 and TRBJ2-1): DAMVIQNPRYQVTQFGKPVTLSCSQTLNHNVMYWYQQKSSQAPKLLFHYYDKDFNNEADTPDNFQSRRPNTSFCFLDIRSPGLGDTAMYLCATSRAGSPNEQFFGPGTRLTVL.

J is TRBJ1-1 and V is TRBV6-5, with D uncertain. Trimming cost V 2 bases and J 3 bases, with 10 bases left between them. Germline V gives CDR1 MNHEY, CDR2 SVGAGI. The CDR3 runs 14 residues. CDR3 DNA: TGTGCCAGCAGTTACCGGGGAAGAGACACTGAAGCTTTCTTT. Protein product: CASSYRGRDTEAFF.

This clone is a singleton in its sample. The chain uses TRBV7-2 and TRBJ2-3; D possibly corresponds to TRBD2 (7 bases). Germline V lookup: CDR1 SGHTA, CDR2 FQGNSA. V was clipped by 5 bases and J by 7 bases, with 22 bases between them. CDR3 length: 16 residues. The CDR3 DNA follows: TGTGCCAGCAGCCCAGGGCTGAGGGGGGGCCTAAATACGCAGTATTTT. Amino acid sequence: CASSPGLRGGLNTQYF. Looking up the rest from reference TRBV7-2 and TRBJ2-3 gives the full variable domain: GAGVSQSPSNKVTEKGKDVELRCDPISGHTALYWYRQSLGQGLEFLIYFQGNSAPDKSGLPSDRFSAERTGGSVSTLTIQRTQQEDSAVYLCASSPGLRGGLNTQYFGPGTRLTVL.

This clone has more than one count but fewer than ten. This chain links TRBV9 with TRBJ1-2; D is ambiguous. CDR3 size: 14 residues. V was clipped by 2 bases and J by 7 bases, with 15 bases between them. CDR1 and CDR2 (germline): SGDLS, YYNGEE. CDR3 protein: CASSVTDKNFGYTF. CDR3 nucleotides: TGTGCCAGCAGCGTCACCGACAAAAATTTTGGCTACACCTTC.

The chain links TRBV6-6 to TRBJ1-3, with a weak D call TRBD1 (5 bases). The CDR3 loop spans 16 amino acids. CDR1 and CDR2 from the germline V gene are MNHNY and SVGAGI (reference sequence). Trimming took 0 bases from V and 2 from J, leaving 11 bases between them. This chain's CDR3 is CASSYSISGAGNTIYF. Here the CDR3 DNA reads TGTGCCAGCAGTTACTCCATATCGGGGGCTGGAAACACCATATATTTT.

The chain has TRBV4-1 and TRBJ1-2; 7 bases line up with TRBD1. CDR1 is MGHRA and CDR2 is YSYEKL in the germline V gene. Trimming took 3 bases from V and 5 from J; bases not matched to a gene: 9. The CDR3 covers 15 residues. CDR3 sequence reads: CASSQGHGQAYGYTF. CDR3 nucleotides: TGCGCCAGCAGCCAGGGCCATGGACAGGCATATGGCTACACCTTC.

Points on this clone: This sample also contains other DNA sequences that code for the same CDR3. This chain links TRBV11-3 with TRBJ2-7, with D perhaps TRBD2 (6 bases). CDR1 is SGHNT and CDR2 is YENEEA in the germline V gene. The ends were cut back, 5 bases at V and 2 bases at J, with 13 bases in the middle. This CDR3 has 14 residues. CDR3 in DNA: TGTGCCAGCAGCCCGGGGGTCTATCCCTACGAGCAGTACTTC. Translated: CASSPGVYPYEQYF. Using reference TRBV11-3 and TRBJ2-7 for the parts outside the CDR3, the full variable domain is EAGVVQSPRYKIIEKKQPVAFWCNPISGHNTLYWYLQNLGQGPELLIRYENEEAVDDSQLPKDRFSAERLKGVDSTLKIQPAELGDSAVYLCASSPGVYPYEQYFGPGTRLTVT.

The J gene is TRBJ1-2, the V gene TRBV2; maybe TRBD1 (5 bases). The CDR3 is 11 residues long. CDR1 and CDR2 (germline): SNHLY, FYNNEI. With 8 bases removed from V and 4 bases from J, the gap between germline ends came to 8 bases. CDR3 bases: TGTGCCAGCGGGACGTCCTATGGCTACACCTTC. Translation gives CASGTSYGYTF. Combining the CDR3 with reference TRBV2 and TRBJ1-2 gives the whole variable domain EPEVTQTPSHQVTQMGQEVILRCVPISNHLYFYWYRQILGQKVEFLVSFYNNEISEKSEIFDDQFSVERPDGSNFTLKIRSTKLEDSAMYFCASGTSYGYTFGSGTRLTVV.

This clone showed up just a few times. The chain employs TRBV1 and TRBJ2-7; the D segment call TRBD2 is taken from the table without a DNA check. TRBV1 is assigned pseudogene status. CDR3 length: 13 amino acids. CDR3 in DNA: TGCACCAGCAGCCAATTGCGGGCCTACGAGCAGTACTTC. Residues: CTSSQLRAYEQYF.

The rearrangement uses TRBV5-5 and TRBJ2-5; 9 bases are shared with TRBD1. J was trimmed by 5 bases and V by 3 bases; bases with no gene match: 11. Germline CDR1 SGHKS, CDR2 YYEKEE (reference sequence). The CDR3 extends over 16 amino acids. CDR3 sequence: CASSSRLQGARETQYF. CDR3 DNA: TGTGCCAGCAGCTCTCGCTTACAGGGGGCCAGGGAGACCCAGTACTTC.

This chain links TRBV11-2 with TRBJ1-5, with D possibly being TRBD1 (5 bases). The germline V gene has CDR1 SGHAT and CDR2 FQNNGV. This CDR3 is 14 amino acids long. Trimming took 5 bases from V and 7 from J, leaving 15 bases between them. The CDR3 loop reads CASSPGGVGQPQHF. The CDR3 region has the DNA TGTGCCAGCAGCCCCGGGGGGGTTGGGCAGCCCCAGCATTTT.